Sequencing of this T cell receptor beta chain was carried out in a study of blood T cells in healthy people across ages. At the level of the study: Capturing about one barcoded beta molecule per two T cells was achieved by template switching.

Broader study findings: Naive and antigen-experienced cells could not be conclusively compared, given unsorted PBMCs. Per million T cells, TCR beta diversity dropped about linearly as age rose.

This clonotype was counted only a few times. The antigen is not known. Combining a sample-barcoded 5' primer with a J-beta primer mix, a second PCR ran for roughly 7 to 12 cycles. One entry per CDR3 protein, called by TCRdb with MiXCR from the 5' RACE reads. Of 790,000 or so distinct CDR3 sequences listed, roughly three fifths are singletons. Samples each had at least 6 micrograms of total RNA extracted. Deletions cut 6 bases from V and 2 bases from J, with 11 bases between. This CDR3 has 14 residues. The TCR was taken from a man aged 35-49 years in good health. The chain employs TRBV12-3 or TRBV12-4 and TRBJ1-5; D is perhaps TRBD1 (5 bases). The specimen was blood. The CDR3 is CASSPDTGNQPQHF. In DNA form, the CDR3 reads TGTGCCAGCAGCCCGGACACGGGCAATCAGCCCCAGCATTTT.